Presented here are 21 T cell receptor beta chains from one specimen sequenced in a study of T-cell memory formation after mild COVID-19. TCRdb reprocessed the 5' RACE reads via MiXCR and lists one record per CDR3 protein. The table lists approximately 350,000 distinct CDR3 sequences, around 13% of them singletons, with about 21% in the top ten. The sequencing input was PBMCs or a T cell subset sorted from them (not recorded which). Source of these receptors: a man between 18 and 29 years old who had mild COVID-19 (a few samples of this study predate the infection). Cell type and time point are not known.

This clonotype has just a few counts. The gene calls are TRBV29-1 and TRBJ2-2; D remains unclear. The CDR3 consists of 12 residues. Germline assignment: CDR1 SQVTM and CDR2 ANQGSEA. Trimming left V 5 bases short and J 1 base short, with 5 bases between. The CDR3 sequence: CSVSQNTGELFF. The CDR3 region has the DNA TGCAGCGTTAGCCAGAACACCGGGGAGCTGTTTTTT.

This clonotype was observed a few times. The rearrangement uses TRBV7-2 and TRBJ2-7, with TRBD2 identical over 7 bases. Trimming took 1 base from V and 9 from J; bases not matched to a gene: 12. Germline V CDR1 and CDR2: SGHTA, FQGNSA. The CDR3 contains 15 residues. The CDR3 DNA sequence: TGTGCCAGCAGCTTAGACCGGCAAGGGAGCGGGGCGCAGTACTTC. The encoded protein is CASSLDRQGSGAQYF.

This clonotype has only a few counts. V and J are TRBV7-3 and TRBJ1-6; 8 bases map to TRBD1. The CDR3 loop spans 16 amino acids. J was trimmed by 7 bases and V by 4 bases; bases with no gene match: 9. Germline loops: CDR1 SGHTA, CDR2 FQGTGA. As DNA, the CDR3 is TGTGCCAGCAGCTCGGGGTCAGGGGGCAACAATTCACCCCTCCACTTT. Its translation is CASSSGSGGNNSPLHF.

The table lists this clonotype with a few counts. The V call is TRBV20-1, the J call TRBJ1-5; D is undetermined. V lost 1 base to trimming and J lost 4 bases, with 20 bases between them. Germline CDR1 and CDR2: DFQATT and SNEGSKA (reference sequence). The CDR3 covers 17 residues. The CDR3 here is CSARGGGKGLGNQPQHF. Written as DNA, the CDR3 is TGCAGTGCTAGAGGGGGAGGGAAGGGCTTGGGGAATCAGCCCCAGCATTTT.

In its sample, this clonotype was seen a few times. This chain connects TRBV7-6 to TRBJ2-3; D may be TRBD2 (5 bases). The germline gives CDR1 SGHVS, CDR2 FNYEAQ. The ends were cut back, 1 base at V and 5 bases at J, with 10 bases in the middle. The CDR3 is made up of 14 amino acids. CDR3 sequence: CASSLVWEKDTQYF. The CDR3 bases are TGTGCCAGCAGCTTAGTCTGGGAGAAAGATACGCAGTATTTT.

The table lists this clonotype with a few counts. The J gene is TRBJ1-2, the V gene TRBV21-1. TRBV21-1 is given as a pseudogene. The length of the CDR3 is 17 residues. For the CDR3, the DNA is TGTGCCAGCAGCAAAGGAATGGGGTTAAAGCCTCACTATGGCTACACCTTC. The encoded protein is CASSKGMGLKPHYGYTF.

The chain has TRBV6-1 and TRBJ2-2; 8 positions agree with TRBD2. This CDR3 region has 15 residues. Trimming took 2 bases from V and 6 from J; bases not matched to a gene: 5. Per the germline V gene, CDR1 is MNHNS and CDR2 is SASEGT. CDR3 amino acids: CASSEMRGAPGELFF. The CDR3 nucleotides are TGTGCCAGCAGTGAAATGCGGGGGGCGCCCGGGGAGCTGTTTTTT.

J is TRBJ2-5 and V is TRBV13; D may be TRBD1 or TRBD2 (6 bases each). This CDR3 spans 13 amino acids. V lost 8 bases, J lost 5 bases, and 15 bases lay in between. From germline, CDR1 is PRHDT and CDR2 FYEKMQ (reference sequence). CDR3 bases: TGTGCCAGCGGAACGGGGGCCGGCGAGACCCAGTACTTC. Protein: CASGTGAGETQYF.

This clonotype was observed at least ten times. J is TRBJ2-7 and V is TRBV6-5; no clear D. CDR1 is MNHEY, CDR2 SVGAGI, per germline. The length of the CDR3 is 15 residues. Trimming stripped 0 bases from V and 0 bases from J, with 9 bases between. As DNA, the CDR3 is TGTGCCAGCAGTTACTCTTCCGGCGGCTCCTACGAGCAGTACTTC. It codes for CASSYSSGGSYEQYF.

The V gene is TRBV4-1, the J gene TRBJ2-7; the D gene is possibly TRBD1 (6 bases). The germline V gene has CDR1 MGHRA and CDR2 YSYEKL. Trimming removed 3 bases from V and 1 base from J, with 16 bases in between. The CDR3 is 16 amino acids. CDR3 sequence: CASSHGQSLPSYEQYF. The CDR3 DNA reads TGCGCCAGCAGCCACGGACAGTCTTTGCCTTCCTACGAGCAGTACTTC.

This clonotype was detected ten times or more. The V gene is TRBV12-3 or TRBV12-4, the J gene TRBJ1-4; TRBD1 matches 8 bases. The CDR3 runs 11 residues. With V trimmed by 6 bases and J by 10 bases, 1 base remained unmatched. As DNA, the CDR3 is TGTGCCAGCAGCACAGGGGGAAAACTGTTTTTT. The encoded protein is CASSTGGKLFF.

The chain couples TRBV10-2 to TRBJ2-5, with TRBD2 identical over 9 bases. The J segment lost 5 bases and the V segment lost 6 bases, leaving 4 bases of the junction unmatched. Germline V gives CDR1 WSHSY, CDR2 SAAADI. CDR3 length: 13 residues. Written as DNA, the CDR3 is TGCGCCAGCAGGCTAGCGGGGAAGGAGACCCAGTACTTC. Translated, it gives CASRLAGKETQYF.

This clonotype was observed a few times. V usage is TRBV6-2 or TRBV6-3 and J usage is TRBJ2-3; D tentatively reads TRBD1 or TRBD2 (5 bases each). Trimming pared 5 bases from V and 2 bases from J, leaving 23 bases between. The CDR3 length is 18 residues. Germline V CDR1 and CDR2: MNHEY, SVGEGT. CDR3 amino acids: CASSGVPYGARVTDTQYF. The DNA of the CDR3 is TGTGCCAGCAGTGGCGTCCCCTACGGGGCCCGAGTCACAGATACGCAGTATTTT.

This chain joins TRBV5-1 and TRBJ2-1; 9 nucleotides agree with TRBD1. V lost 1 base and J lost 9; bases outside the gene matches: 5. Germline V lookup: CDR1 SGHRS, CDR2 YFSETQ. CDR3 size: 14 residues. The CDR3 nucleotides are TGCGCCAGCAGCTTGAGGACAGGGGAGGGTGAGCAGTTCTTC. Amino acid sequence: CASSLRTGEGEQFF.

This clonotype was seen more than once but under ten times. The genes are TRBV6-6 and TRBJ2-7; tentatively, D is TRBD1 or TRBD2 (6 bases each). CDR1 and CDR2 (germline): MNHNY, SVGAGI (reference sequence). CDR3 length: 14 residues. V lost 8 bases to trimming and J lost 2 bases, with 16 bases between them. The chain's CDR3 is CASHSRGRTYEQYF. The CDR3 DNA reads TGTGCCAGCCACTCCCGGGGGCGCACCTACGAGCAGTACTTC.

The V gene is TRBV6-1, the J gene TRBJ2-4; 8 bases are shared with TRBD1. The germline CDR1 and CDR2 sequences are MNHNS and SASEGT. V dropped 6 bases and J dropped 0; count of bases not matched to a gene: 7. The CDR3 extends over 16 amino acids. DNA of the CDR3: TGTGCCAGCAGGTTGGACAGGGCGGGAGCCAAAAACATTCAGTACTTC. Amino acid sequence: CASRLDRAGAKNIQYF.

This clonotype turned up a few times. This chain uses TRBV7-9 with TRBJ2-3; TRBD2 agrees at 11 bases. Germline V lookup: CDR1 SEHNR, CDR2 FQNEAQ (reference sequence). CDR3 length equals 15 residues. Losses at the gene ends were 5 bases for V and 7 bases for J; bases not matched to a gene: 8. The CDR3 spells CASSPRLAGWNTQYF. The DNA of the CDR3 is TGTGCCAGCAGCCCCCGACTAGCGGGGTGGAATACGCAGTATTTT.

This CDR3 is CASRRSGTGGYTF. In nucleotides, the CDR3 is TGTGCCAGCAGGCGTAGCGGGACAGGAGGCTACACCTTC. The rearrangement uses TRBV11-2 and TRBJ1-2; 8 positions match TRBD1. The CDR3 covers 13 residues. Germline V gene data show CDR1 as SGHAT and CDR2 as FQNNGV. V lost 6 bases to trimming and J lost 8 bases; unmatched junction nucleotides: 8.

V and J are TRBV6-2 or TRBV6-3 and TRBJ2-4, with 7 bases matching TRBD1. Germline V gives CDR1 MNHEY, CDR2 SVGEGT. The J segment lost 12 bases and the V segment lost 5 bases, leaving 7 bases of the junction unmatched. CDR3 length: 12 residues. CDR3 loop: CASSRTGGSQYF. The CDR3 bases are TGTGCCAGCAGTCGGACAGGTGGATCTCAGTACTTC.

The rearrangement joins TRBV7-9 to TRBJ1-2; tentative D call: TRBD1 (5 bases). The CDR3 has 11 residues. V lost 5 bases and J lost 14, with 15 bases in between. Germline V gene sequence: CDR1 SEHNR, CDR2 FQNEAQ (reference sequence). The CDR3 protein is CASSDRQVGTF. CDR3 coding DNA: TGTGCCAGCAGCGACAGACAAGTCGGGACCTTC. Together with reference TRBV7-9 and TRBJ1-2, the CDR3 gives the full variable domain: DTGVSQNPRHKITKRGQNVTFRCDPISEHNRLYWYRQTLGQGPEFLTYFQNEAQLEKSRLLSDRFSAERPKGSFSTLEIQRTEQGDSAMYLCASSDRQVGTFGSGTRLTVV.

The chain employs TRBV29-1 and TRBJ2-1; 11 bases map to TRBD2. With 6 bases clipped from V and 6 bases from J, the junction kept 10 bases outside the gene matches. Germline V gives CDR1 SQVTM, CDR2 ANQGSEA. The CDR3 sequence is 15 residues long. CDR3 sequence reads: CSVEVSGGAANEQFF. As DNA, the CDR3 is TGCAGCGTCGAGGTTAGCGGGGGGGCTGCCAATGAGCAGTTCTTC.